This entry is about one TCR beta chain. Its antigen is unknown. The data were obtained in a study of identical twins. This CDR3 is 16 amino acids long. Looked up from germline, CDR1 is SEHNR and CDR2 is FQNEAQ (reference sequence). V lost 5 bases and J lost 0, with 13 bases in between. Study observations and caveats: Insertions were reduced in abundant cord blood beta clonotypes but not in memory repertoires. Twins showed weaker excess sharing in their beta out-of-frame sequences. Partial confounding of zero-insertion analyses by invariant MAIT and iNKT cells was possible.

TCRdb passed the 5' RACE reads through MiXCR, listing each CDR3 protein once. The repertoire has roughly 690,000 distinct CDR3 sequences, roughly 6.2% of them found once; the top ten carry 1.5% to 2%. Sequencing was performed on naive T cells sorted from blood. The sequence was collected from a man younger than 30 in good health. The chain couples TRBV7-9 to TRBJ2-2, with a weak D call TRBD2 (6 bases). The CDR3 coding sequence is TGTGCCAGCAGCCCAATAGCGGTAGCGAACACCGGGGAGCTGTTTTTT. Its translation: CASSPIAVANTGELFF.